Included here is one T cell receptor (beta chain) sequence, with context. This specimen belongs to a study of shared clonotypes between healthy human individuals. V was pared by 5 bases and J by 3 bases, with 8 bases between. The CDR3 is made up of 13 amino acids. In germline, CDR1 is SGHTA, CDR2 FQGNSA. The assay was immunoSEQ multiplex PCR, and TCRdb's table has in-frame clones only and misses some. The data contain some 2 million clones, 95% of them singletons. This TCR was recovered from a man aged 18 to 29 in good health. Sample: naive CD4+ T cells sorted from blood. Subset of the sample: CD45RA+ positively selected. This chain joins TRBV7-2 and TRBJ1-5; unclear D gene. Here the CDR3 DNA reads TGTGCCAGCAGCATTCAGAACAATCAGCCCCAGCATTTT. Protein: CASSIQNNQPQHF.